This T cell receptor (beta chain) was observed in a study of OX40 agonist ivuxolimab in advanced cancers. Overall study context: Administration of intravenous ivuxolimab to patients occurred every 2 weeks at 0.01 to 10 mg/kg. From about 20 to 79 years was the age range, with a mean of approximately 63 years, and approximately 84% were male. Study results and caveats: Blood T cells, both CD4+ and CD8+, expanded clonally by week 6 at 0.1 to 3.0 mg/kg.

Trimming stripped 0 bases from V and 2 bases from J, with 4 bases between. CDR3 size: 13 residues. Germline lookup yields CDR1 LNHNV and CDR2 YYDKDF (reference sequence). TCRdb's table, derived via immunoSEQ multiplex PCR, lists solely in-frame clones and lacks some. The sample lists 130,000 or so clones, about nine tenths occurring once. On this clone: Its cognate antigen is unknown.

The rearrangement joins TRBV15 to TRBJ1-1, with D unresolved. The clonotype originates from an adult with an advanced solid tumor such as melanoma, head and neck, liver or kidney cancer. The source material was CD4+ or CD8+ T cells sorted from blood, sampled in a trial of the OX40 agonist ivuxolimab. In nucleotides, the CDR3 is TGTGCCACCAGCAGAGACCTCAACACTGAAGCTTTCTTT. This codes for CATSRDLNTEAFF.